Detailed here is one T cell receptor beta chain. The antigen remains unidentified. J gave up 3 bases and V 5 bases, and 7 bases lay outside the gene matches. There are 15 residues in the CDR3. The germline gives CDR1 MNHEY, CDR2 SMNVEV (reference sequence). The data originate from a study of cytomegalovirus exposure and HLA in healthy donors. Study-level results: In the 120 or so validation repertoires, roughly 94% of cluster scores exceeded 0, per a later analysis. Overall, 164 TCR beta chains were annotated as cytomegalovirus-associated.

Among the roughly 120 subjects of the validation cohort, separate from the approximately 660-subject first cohort, were the donors. The table came from immunoSEQ multiplex PCR; TCRdb's copy has only in-frame clones and leaves some out. The repertoire includes about 78,000 clones, 90% to 97% of them detected once, and around 1.6% sits in the top ten. Sequencing was performed on PBMCs. V gene TRBV27 combines with J gene TRBJ2-1, with TRBD2 matching 7 bases. This sequence originates from a man younger than 35 in good health and CMV-seropositive. Here the CDR3 reads CASSGRGLGYNEQFF. CDR3 nucleotide sequence: TGTGCCAGCAGTGGGCGGGGGTTGGGCTACAATGAGCAGTTCTTC.